This passage covers 22 T cell receptor beta chains from one sample sequenced in a study of sequential checkpoint blockade in melanoma. Sequencing was performed with immunoSEQ multiplex PCR; in TCRdb, only in-frame clones are kept and a portion is missing. The sample contains tens of thousands of clones, less than 90% of which appear only once. As for treatment: randomized to nivolumab then ipilimumab (arm A) or the reverse (arm B). The specimen was CD8+ T cells sorted from blood (inferred from file names), collected from a patient given nivolumab and ipilimumab in sequence. These receptors were taken from a human donor with melanoma.

In regard to this clone: Other DNA sequences of this sample code for an identical CDR3. V and J are TRBV28 and TRBJ2-7, with 9 bases fitting TRBD1. Per germline, CDR1 MDHEN and CDR2 SYDVKM. The CDR3 is made up of 14 amino acids. Germline trimming cut 4 bases from V and 2 bases from J; bases unmatched to any gene: 3. CDR3 sequence reads: CASSSTGGAYEQYF. In DNA, the CDR3 is TGTGCCAGCAGTTCGACAGGGGGAGCCTACGAGCAGTACTTC.

This clone was detected only a few times. The chain combines TRBV6-1 with TRBJ1-1; D remains ambiguous. Trimming removed 6 bases at V and 1 base at J, with 9 bases between. The germline CDR1 and CDR2 sequences are MNHNS and SASEGT. The CDR3 contains 13 residues. The CDR3 loop is CASRAGENTEAFF. The CDR3 coding sequence is TGTGCCAGCAGAGCCGGGGAGAACACTGAAGCTTTCTTT.

This chain connects TRBV4-1 to TRBJ2-7, with a possible D match to TRBD2 (5 bases). CDR3 length equals 14 residues. CDR1 is MGHRA, CDR2 YSYEKL, per germline. V lost 1 base, J lost 0 bases, and 7 bases lay in between. Here the CDR3 reads CASSQGGNSYEQYF. As DNA, the CDR3 is TGCGCCAGCAGCCAAGGAGGGAACTCCTACGAGCAGTACTTC.

V usage is TRBV11-2 and J usage is TRBJ2-3, with 7 bases fitting TRBD2. V dropped 8 bases and J dropped 6; count of bases not matched to a gene: 14. The CDR3 totals 15 residues. From germline, CDR1 is SGHAT and CDR2 FQNNGV. The CDR3, as DNA: TGTGCCAGCCTACCTGCGGGAGAGGGTTGGGATACGCAGTATTTT. It codes for CASLPAGEGWDTQYF.

This clone is a singleton in its sample. V usage is TRBV30 and J usage is TRBJ1-5; 7 bases fit TRBD1. The CDR3 is made up of 14 amino acids. The germline V gene has CDR1 GTSNPN and CDR2 SVGIG (reference sequence). V lost 2 bases to trimming and J lost 8 bases; unmatched junction nucleotides: 9. The CDR3 nucleotides read TGTGCCTGGAGTCCTACCAGGGGGTTTGAGCCCCAGCATTTT. Its protein is CAWSPTRGFEPQHF.

The V gene is TRBV5-1, the J gene TRBJ2-7, with D perhaps TRBD1 (5 bases). V was trimmed by 0 bases and J by 2 bases, leaving 9 bases between them. This CDR3 is 14 amino acids long. Germline CDR1 is SGHRS and CDR2 is YFSETQ. CDR3 bases: TGCGCCAGCAGCTTGGTGACAGAAGCCTACGAGCAGTACTTC. It yields the protein CASSLVTEAYEQYF. The full variable domain, rest sourced from reference TRBV5-1 and TRBJ2-7, is KAGVTQTPRYLIKTRGQQVTLSCSPISGHRSVSWYQQTPGQGLQFLFEYFSETQRNKGNFPGRFSGRQFSNSRSEMNVSTLELGDSALYLCASSLVTEAYEQYFGPGTRLTVT.

The chain joins TRBV14 to TRBJ1-5; 7 bases fit TRBD1. This CDR3 has 17 residues. J was trimmed by 7 bases and V by 3 bases; bases with no gene match: 15. Germline loops: CDR1 SGHDN, CDR2 FVKESK. CDR3 amino acids: CASSHYRGGAYWQPQHF. The CDR3 DNA is TGTGCCAGCAGCCACTACCGAGGGGGCGCATATTGGCAGCCCCAGCATTTT.

The chain is built from TRBV19 and TRBJ2-1; perhaps TRBD2 as D (5 bases). CDR3 length: 10 amino acids. Deletions cut 10 bases from V and 10 bases from J, with 11 bases between. Germline CDR1 is LNHDA and CDR2 is SQIVND (reference sequence). CDR3 nucleotide sequence: TGTGCCACCGGACTGGTGGAGCAGTTCTTC. Translating gives CATGLVEQFF.

This chain links TRBV2 with TRBJ2-3; 7 bases fit TRBD2. The germline CDR1 and CDR2 sequences are SNHLY and FYNNEI. V was clipped by 2 bases and J by 5 bases; unmatched bases: 10. This CDR3 is 16 amino acids long. CDR3 sequence reads: CASSEIVSGMGDTQYF. CDR3 nucleotides: TGTGCCAGCAGTGAAATCGTGAGCGGGATGGGAGATACGCAGTATTTT.

This clone was picked up one time. The chain has TRBV9 and TRBJ2-7, with TRBD2 matching 8 bases. Germline CDR1 SGDLS, CDR2 YYNGEE. The J segment lost 0 bases and the V segment lost 2 bases, leaving 13 bases of the junction unmatched. The CDR3 totals 18 residues. CDR3 protein: CASSVGGRWGPSSYEQYF. The CDR3 region has the DNA TGTGCCAGCAGCGTCGGCGGGAGGTGGGGCCCAAGCTCCTACGAGCAGTACTTC.

The chain combines TRBV2 with TRBJ2-7; no clear D gene. The V end lost 7 bases, the J end lost 0 bases, and 13 bases lay between the germline ends. Germline lookup yields CDR1 SNHLY and CDR2 FYNNEI. CDR3 length: 14 amino acids. This chain's CDR3 is CASILPGDSYEQYF. CDR3 bases: TGTGCCAGCATTCTTCCAGGTGACTCCTACGAGCAGTACTTC.

The chain is built from TRBV19 and TRBJ2-1; D might be TRBD2 (6 bases). Germline V lookup: CDR1 LNHDA, CDR2 SQIVND (reference sequence). CDR3 size: 14 residues. V dropped 7 bases and J dropped 2 bases, with 12 bases sitting between them. CDR3 nucleotide sequence: TGTGCCAGTACCGGCGGGAAGGCCTACAATGAGCAGTTCTTC. It is translated as CASTGGKAYNEQFF.

This chain links TRBV7-2 with TRBJ1-6; TRBD1 aligns across 8 bases. CDR3 length equals 15 residues. CDR1 and CDR2 from the germline V gene are SGHTA and FQGNSA. Trimming at V came to 2 bases and at J to 6 bases, leaving 3 bases not matched to a gene. CDR3 residues: CASSLQGAGNSPLHF. CDR3 nucleotides: TGTGCCAGCAGCTTACAGGGGGCTGGTAATTCACCCCTCCACTTT.

The gene calls are TRBV12-2 and TRBJ1-6. TRBV12-2 is recorded as a pseudogene. The CDR3 runs 16 residues. The CDR3 sequence is CASRLAVGGANSPLHF. The CDR3 DNA sequence: TGTGCAAGTCGCTTAGCTGTCGGGGGGGCGAATTCACCCCTCCACTTT.

This chain links TRBV25-1 with TRBJ2-5; 10 nucleotides align to TRBD1. The CDR3 covers 14 residues. J lost 5 bases, V lost 3 bases, and 3 bases had no gene match. Germline assignment: CDR1 MGHDK and CDR2 SYGVNS. Here the CDR3 DNA reads TGTGCCAGCAGTGAGCTGGGACAGGGGGAGACCCAGTACTTC. Protein sequence: CASSELGQGETQYF.

The chain joins TRBV4-1 to TRBJ2-7, with 7 bases matching TRBD1. The CDR3 covers 14 residues. Germline values: CDR1 MGHRA, CDR2 YSYEKL. The V and J ends lost 1 base and 2 bases, in that order; junction bases with no gene match: 2. CDR3 region: CASSQGTGTYEQYF. In nucleotides, the CDR3 is TGCGCCAGCAGCCAAGGGACAGGTACCTACGAGCAGTACTTC.

This clone was found a few times. The chain carries TRBV4-3 and TRBJ2-1; TRBD1 might be the D (6 bases). Trimming pared 4 bases from V and 6 bases from J, leaving 19 bases between. The CDR3 runs 16 residues. Germline V gene lookup returns CDR1 LGHNA and CDR2 YSLEER. The CDR3 region is CASSLDLGQFFNEQFF. DNA for the CDR3: TGCGCCAGCAGCCTTGACCTCGGACAGTTCTTCAATGAGCAGTTCTTC.

This CDR3 is CASRLGTGEEQYF. The CDR3 coding sequence is TGTGCAAGTCGCCTTGGGACAGGGGAAGAGCAGTACTTC. The chain links TRBV12-2 to TRBJ2-7; the table gives TRBD1 as D, unverified against the DNA. TRBV12-2 is designated a pseudogene. The CDR3 has 13 amino acids.

The rearrangement joins TRBV28 to TRBJ1-1, with 7 bases matching TRBD1. This CDR3 spans 14 amino acids. Germline V CDR1 and CDR2: MDHEN, SYDVKM. Trimming took 3 bases from V and 1 from J; bases not matched to a gene: 2. The CDR3 DNA reads as TGTGCCAGCAGTTTGGACAGGACGAACACTGAAGCTTTCTTT. This gives the protein CASSLDRTNTEAFF.

This clone is a singleton in its sample. The chain recombines TRBV5-1 with TRBJ2-5, with D perhaps matching TRBD2 (6 bases). This CDR3 region has 15 residues. Deletions cut 2 bases from V and 2 bases from J, with 13 bases between. Germline CDR1 SGHRS, CDR2 YFSETQ. CDR3 protein: CASSFTGRSQETQYF. The CDR3, as DNA: TGCGCCAGCAGCTTTACGGGGAGGTCTCAAGAGACCCAGTACTTC.

The rearrangement uses TRBV19 and TRBJ1-2; a weak D match, TRBD1 (5 bases). Germline CDR1 is LNHDA and CDR2 is SQIVND (reference sequence). V lost 8 bases, J lost 6 bases, and 19 bases lay in between. CDR3 length equals 14 residues. The CDR3 DNA follows: TGTGCCAGTGGGTACAGTTGGGGCTCCCATGGCTACACCTTC. It encodes CASGYSWGSHGYTF.

The chain joins TRBV25-1 to TRBJ2-3, with 14 bases matching TRBD2. Unmatched junction bases numbered 10, after V lost 4 bases and J lost 4 bases. Looked up from germline, CDR1 is MGHDK and CDR2 is SYGVNS. The CDR3 has 18 amino acids. The DNA of the CDR3 is TGTGCCAGCAGTGCTGAACAAAGGGGACTAGCGGGAGCAGATACGCAGTATTTT. Protein sequence: CASSAEQRGLAGADTQYF.